These 28 T cell receptor beta chains share one sample of origin, sequenced in a study of PD-1 blockade in classical Hodgkin lymphoma. Clones were read by immunoSEQ multiplex PCR, and TCRdb kept only the in-frame ones, dropping some. The sample has some 25,000 clones, around 64% seen once; the top ten hold over 9.5%. Patients all relapsed after autologous stem cell transplantation, and there was variation in brentuximab vedotin exposure. This specimen was peripheral blood mononuclear cells (PBMCs), taken before the second cycle of nivolumab. The source is a human donor with classical Hodgkin lymphoma.

This chain joins TRBV28 and TRBJ2-6, with D maybe TRBD1 (5 bases). CDR1 and CDR2 from the germline V gene are MDHEN and SYDVKM. V shed 2 bases and J shed 3 bases, with 8 bases lying between them. The CDR3 has 15 amino acids. The CDR3 reads CASSLQGLGANVLTF. CDR3 DNA: TGTGCCAGCAGTTTACAGGGTCTTGGGGCCAACGTCCTGACTTTC.

The chain couples TRBV14 to TRBJ1-2, with D uncertain. The V gene's germline CDR1 is SGHDN and CDR2 FVKESK. Deletions cut 4 bases from V and 4 bases from J, with 10 bases between. The CDR3 sequence is 13 residues long. Here the CDR3 DNA reads TGTGCCAGCAGCCCAGTACATAGCTATGGCTACACCTTC. Translating gives CASSPVHSYGYTF.

The chain uses TRBV28 and TRBJ1-2; no reliable D call. Trimming removed 7 bases at V and 1 base at J, with 16 bases between. Looked up from germline, CDR1 is MDHEN and CDR2 is SYDVKM. The length of the CDR3 is 15 residues. CDR3 sequence (DNA): TGTGCCAGCATCTCCCACCTTTATCGTAACTATGGCTACACCTTC. Translated, it gives CASISHLYRNYGYTF.

This chain connects TRBV5-6 to TRBJ1-5; TRBD1 matches 8 bases. Germline CDR1 is SGHDT and CDR2 is YYEEEE. This CDR3 spans 15 amino acids. Trimming took 6 bases from V and 2 from J; bases not matched to a gene: 7. For the CDR3, the DNA is TGTGCCAGCACGAGACAGGGGTGGGGCAATCAGCCCCAGCATTTT. It yields the protein CASTRQGWGNQPQHF.

The chain links TRBV11-2 to TRBJ2-3; D is uncertain. V was clipped by 0 bases and J by 2 bases, with 12 bases between them. The V gene's germline CDR1 is SGHAT and CDR2 FQNNGV. This CDR3 has 16 amino acids. The CDR3 loop reads CASSLESWKSTDTQYF. The CDR3 DNA follows: TGTGCCAGCAGCTTAGAGTCTTGGAAATCCACAGATACGCAGTATTTT.

This clone came up a few times. The chain recombines TRBV11-2 with TRBJ2-3, with D maybe TRBD2 (5 bases). V was clipped by 0 bases and J by 3 bases, with 10 bases between them. The CDR3 sequence is 15 residues long. Germline CDR1 SGHAT, CDR2 FQNNGV. The CDR3 region has the DNA TGTGCCAGCAGCTTAGACGGTCGAGGGACAGATACGCAGTATTTT. Its protein product is CASSLDGRGTDTQYF.

The CDR3 region is CASSLLRQPQHF. As DNA, the CDR3 is TGTGCCAGCAGTTTATTAAGACAGCCCCAGCATTTT. This sequence joins TRBV27 and TRBJ1-5, with D unresolved. The ends were cut back, 1 base at V and 7 bases at J, with 5 bases in the middle. There are 12 residues in the CDR3. From germline, CDR1 is MNHEY and CDR2 SMNVEV (reference sequence).

The chain joins TRBV10-3 to TRBJ1-1; maybe TRBD1 (5 bases). The CDR3 consists of 16 residues. Germline CDR1 and CDR2: ENHRY and SYGVKD. Trimming shortened V by 0 bases and J by 9 bases, and 20 bases separated the two germline ends. The CDR3 reads CAISESPSDGASKAFF. The CDR3 nucleotides are TGTGCCATCAGTGAGTCACCATCCGACGGGGCATCGAAAGCTTTCTTT.

This sequence joins TRBV11-2 and TRBJ1-2; D possibly corresponds to TRBD1 (5 bases). Trimming stripped 6 bases from V and 2 bases from J, with 13 bases between. Germline V gives CDR1 SGHAT, CDR2 FQNNGV. The CDR3 runs 14 residues. In DNA form, the CDR3 reads TGTGCCAGCAGTCAGGGTCCTATAAACTATGGCTACACCTTC. Encoded protein: CASSQGPINYGYTF.

The chain links TRBV28 to TRBJ2-5; weak D call: TRBD2 (5 bases). The V gene's germline CDR1 is MDHEN and CDR2 SYDVKM. The germline V and J ends were trimmed by 5 bases and 5 bases, with 15 bases remaining between them. There are 14 residues in the CDR3. The DNA of the CDR3 is TGTGCCAGCAGTGCCCTCCTGGGCGGGGAGACCCAGTACTTC. This codes for CASSALLGGETQYF.

There are a few counts of this clone. This chain joins TRBV28 and TRBJ2-7, with TRBD1 matching 11 bases. In germline, CDR1 is MDHEN, CDR2 SYDVKM. The CDR3 is 15 residues long. Germline trimming cut 6 bases from V and 3 bases from J; bases unmatched to any gene: 7. CDR3 DNA sequence: TGTGCCAGCAGCCCGACCGGGACAGGGGGCTACGAGCAGTACTTC. Its translation is CASSPTGTGGYEQYF.

This rearrangement joins TRBV9 to TRBJ2-7, with a possible D match to TRBD1 (5 bases). The CDR3 loop spans 15 amino acids. The V gene lost 0 bases and the J gene lost 2 bases, with 12 bases spanning the gap. Germline V gene data show CDR1 as SGDLS and CDR2 as YYNGEE. CDR3 sequence: CASSVEGAPTYEQYF. DNA of the CDR3: TGTGCCAGCAGCGTAGAAGGGGCTCCTACCTACGAGCAGTACTTC.

This clone was seen more than once but under ten times. V and J are TRBV10-3 and TRBJ1-4; maybe TRBD1 (5 bases). The CDR3 has 14 residues. Trimming cost V 5 bases and J 8 bases, with 15 bases left between them. Germline V lookup: CDR1 ENHRY, CDR2 SYGVKD. The CDR3 bases are TGTGCCATCAGTCCGACAGAACCCGGAGAAAAACTGTTTTTT. Translating it yields CAISPTEPGEKLFF.

The chain links TRBV5-1 to TRBJ2-2, with D unclear. The CDR3 has 14 amino acids. Trimming pared 6 bases from V and 1 base from J, leaving 10 bases between. The germline V gene has CDR1 SGHRS and CDR2 YFSETQ. CDR3 sequence (DNA): TGCGCCAGCAATCCGGACGGGAACACCGGGGAGCTGTTTTTT. Its translation is CASNPDGNTGELFF.

The chain uses TRBV2 and TRBJ2-1, with a tentative D call TRBD2 (6 bases). CDR1 is SNHLY, CDR2 FYNNEI, per germline. V was trimmed by 5 bases and J by 7 bases, leaving 15 bases between them. This CDR3 is 14 amino acids long. CDR3: CASSRDSFLNEQFF. For the CDR3, the DNA is TGTGCCAGCAGTCGGGACTCCTTTCTGAATGAGCAGTTCTTC.

The chain couples TRBV10-3 to TRBJ1-4; 10 bases map to TRBD1. The germline gives CDR1 ENHRY, CDR2 SYGVKD. Germline trimming cut 6 bases from V and 6 bases from J; bases unmatched to any gene: 4. The CDR3 spans 14 residues. CDR3 coding DNA: TGTGCCATCAGCCCGACAGGGGGCTATGAAAAACTGTTTTTT. Its translation: CAISPTGGYEKLFF.

The chain uses TRBV5-6 and TRBJ1-2; 8 bases agree with TRBD1. The CDR3 runs 15 residues. Per the germline V gene, CDR1 is SGHDT and CDR2 is YYEEEE. The J segment lost 7 bases and the V segment lost 1 base, leaving 9 bases of the junction unmatched. CDR3: CASSLFDRGSGGYTF. The CDR3 DNA follows: TGTGCCAGCAGCTTGTTCGACAGGGGTTCAGGTGGCTACACCTTC.

This clone was recorded only once. The CDR3 sequence is CASSITGGNTEAFF. Here the CDR3 DNA reads TGTGCCAGTAGTATCACAGGGGGGAACACTGAAGCTTTCTTT. V gene TRBV19 combines with J gene TRBJ1-1; TRBD1 matches 8 bases. This CDR3 is 14 amino acids long. The junction had 1 base not matched to a gene; V was cut back by 3 bases and J by 1 base. From germline, CDR1 is LNHDA and CDR2 SQIVND (reference sequence).

The chain employs TRBV27 and TRBJ1-1, with D perhaps matching TRBD1 (6 bases). There are 15 residues in the CDR3. Germline V lookup: CDR1 MNHEY, CDR2 SMNVEV (reference sequence). V lost 8 bases and J lost 0, with 16 bases in between. CDR3 sequence: CASADGQIMNTEAFF. DNA of the CDR3: TGTGCCAGCGCAGACGGACAGATCATGAACACTGAAGCTTTCTTT.

This chain links TRBV11-2 with TRBJ2-1; 7 bases align to TRBD2. Germline values: CDR1 SGHAT, CDR2 FQNNGV. V shed 4 bases, J shed 12 bases, and the junction held 15 bases outside the gene matches. The CDR3 runs 15 residues. CDR3 in DNA: TGTGCCAGCAGCTCGGGGGAGGGCTATCTATGGGGGCAGTTCTTC. This codes for CASSSGEGYLWGQFF.

The rearrangement uses TRBV4-3 and TRBJ2-3, with D uncertain. CDR1 and CDR2 (germline): LGHNA, YSLEER. There are 13 residues in the CDR3. Trimming cost V 0 bases and J 6 bases, with 7 bases left between them. This CDR3 reads CASSQEPWDTQYF. The CDR3 DNA reads as TGCGCCAGCAGCCAAGAGCCTTGGGATACGCAGTATTTT.

J is TRBJ2-5 and V is TRBV28; D is unclear. Gene TRBJ2-7 matches the end of the DNA better, so the J call may be wrong. This CDR3 region has 11 residues. Germline-derived CDR1 and CDR2 are MDHEN and SYDVKM. The CDR3 spells CASSPRYEQYF. The CDR3 region has the DNA TGTGCCAGCAGTCCCCGCTACGAGCAGTACTTC.

The genes are TRBV28 and TRBJ2-7, with D perhaps matching TRBD1 or TRBD2 (6 bases each). From germline, CDR1 is MDHEN and CDR2 SYDVKM. The CDR3 runs 13 residues. Trimming took off 8 bases at V and 6 bases at J, with 17 bases between the two ends. CDR3 sequence (DNA): TGTGCCAGCCTCACCCAACAGGGAGGCGAGCAGTACTTC. It translates to CASLTQQGGEQYF.

J is TRBJ1-5 and V is TRBV7-2; no clear D gene. Germline V gives CDR1 SGHTA, CDR2 FQGNSA. Trimming took off 2 bases at V and 2 bases at J, with 7 bases between the two ends. The CDR3 consists of 14 residues. The CDR3, as DNA: TGTGCCAGCAGCTTATATGGGGGCAATCAGCCCCAGCATTTT. This sequence encodes CASSLYGGNQPQHF.

The chain recombines TRBV2 with TRBJ2-4; no reliable D call. CDR1 and CDR2 from the germline V gene are SNHLY and FYNNEI. V was cut by 5 bases and J by 6 bases, with 11 bases left in between. The CDR3 spans 13 residues. The CDR3 DNA sequence: TGTGCCAGCAGTTTTGACTCATTAAACATTCAGTACTTC. Translating gives CASSFDSLNIQYF.

V usage is TRBV19 and J usage is TRBJ1-6; 8 bases are shared with TRBD1. Germline V gives CDR1 LNHDA, CDR2 SQIVND (reference sequence). Unmatched junction bases numbered 10, after V lost 5 bases and J lost 10 bases. The CDR3 length is 15 residues. The CDR3 DNA is TGTGCCAGTAGTGAGGATCAGGGGGCCCAGTCACCCCTCCACTTT. Amino acids: CASSEDQGAQSPLHF.

The genes are TRBV7-2 and TRBJ2-7; 7 bases are a match to TRBD2. J was trimmed by 0 bases and V by 5 bases; bases with no gene match: 4. Germline V gene data show CDR1 as SGHTA and CDR2 as FQGNSA. The CDR3 contains 14 residues. The CDR3 sequence is CASSLTSRSYEQYF. The CDR3 nucleotides are TGTGCCAGCAGCCTGACTAGCCGCTCCTACGAGCAGTACTTC. The whole variable domain, filled in from reference TRBV7-2 and TRBJ2-7, reads GAGVSQSPSNKVTEKGKDVELRCDPISGHTALYWYRQSLGQGLEFLIYFQGNSAPDKSGLPSDRFSAERTGGSVSTLTIQRTQQEDSAVYLCASSLTSRSYEQYFGPGTRLTVT.

The J gene is TRBJ2-5, the V gene TRBV28; 8 bases fit TRBD1. With 8 bases clipped from V and 5 bases from J, the junction kept 4 bases outside the gene matches. This CDR3 spans 12 amino acids. Germline values: CDR1 MDHEN, CDR2 SYDVKM. This CDR3 is CASGQGRETQYF. DNA for the CDR3: TGTGCCAGCGGACAGGGTAGGGAGACCCAGTACTTC.